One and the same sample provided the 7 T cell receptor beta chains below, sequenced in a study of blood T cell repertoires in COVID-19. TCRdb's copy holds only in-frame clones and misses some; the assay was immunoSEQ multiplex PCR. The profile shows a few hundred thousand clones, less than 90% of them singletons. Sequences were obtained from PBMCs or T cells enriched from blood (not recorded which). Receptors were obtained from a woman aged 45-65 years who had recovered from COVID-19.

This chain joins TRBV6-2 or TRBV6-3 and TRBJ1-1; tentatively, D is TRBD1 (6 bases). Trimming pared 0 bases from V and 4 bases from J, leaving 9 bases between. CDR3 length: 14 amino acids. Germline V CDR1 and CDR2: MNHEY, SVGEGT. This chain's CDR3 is CASSYSTGSTEAFF. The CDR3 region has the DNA TGTGCCAGCAGTTACTCCACAGGGAGCACTGAAGCTTTCTTT.

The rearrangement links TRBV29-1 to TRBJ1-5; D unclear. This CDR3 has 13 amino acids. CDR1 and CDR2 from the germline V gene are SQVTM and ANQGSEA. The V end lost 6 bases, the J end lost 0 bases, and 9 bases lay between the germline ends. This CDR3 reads CSVSSNSNQPQHF. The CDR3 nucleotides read TGCAGCGTGTCCAGTAATAGCAATCAGCCCCAGCATTTT.

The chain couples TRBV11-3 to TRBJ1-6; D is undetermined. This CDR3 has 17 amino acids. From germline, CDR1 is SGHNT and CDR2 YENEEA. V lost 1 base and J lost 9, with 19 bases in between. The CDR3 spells CASSLVLGGPRSSPLHF. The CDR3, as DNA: TGTGCCAGCAGCTTAGTTCTGGGAGGTCCCCGGAGTTCACCCCTCCACTTT.

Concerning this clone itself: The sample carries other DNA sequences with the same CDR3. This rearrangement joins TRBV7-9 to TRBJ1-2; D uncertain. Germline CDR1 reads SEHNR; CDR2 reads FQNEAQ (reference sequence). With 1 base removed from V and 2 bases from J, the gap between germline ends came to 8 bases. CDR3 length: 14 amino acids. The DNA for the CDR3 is TGTGCCAGCAGCTTAGGCACGGGAAACTATGGCTACACCTTC. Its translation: CASSLGTGNYGYTF.

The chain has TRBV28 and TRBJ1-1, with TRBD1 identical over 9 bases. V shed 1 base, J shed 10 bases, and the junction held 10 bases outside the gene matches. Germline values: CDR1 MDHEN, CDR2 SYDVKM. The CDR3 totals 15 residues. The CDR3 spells CASSLSGQGVVGAFF. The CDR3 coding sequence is TGTGCCAGCAGTTTATCGGGACAGGGAGTAGTCGGAGCTTTCTTT. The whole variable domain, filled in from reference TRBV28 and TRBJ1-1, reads DVKVTQSSRYLVKRTGEKVFLECVQDMDHENMFWYRQDPGLGLRLIYFSYDVKMKEKGDIPEGYSVSREKKERFSLILESASTNQTSMYLCASSLSGQGVVGAFFGQGTRLTVV.

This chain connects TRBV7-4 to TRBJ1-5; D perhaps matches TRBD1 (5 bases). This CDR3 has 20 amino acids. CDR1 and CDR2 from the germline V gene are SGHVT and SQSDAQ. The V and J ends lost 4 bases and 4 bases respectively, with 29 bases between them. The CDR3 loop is CASSSKGVWGGENMNQPQHF. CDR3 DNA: TGTGCCAGCAGCTCAAAAGGGGTCTGGGGCGGCGAAAATATGAATCAGCCCCAGCATTTT.

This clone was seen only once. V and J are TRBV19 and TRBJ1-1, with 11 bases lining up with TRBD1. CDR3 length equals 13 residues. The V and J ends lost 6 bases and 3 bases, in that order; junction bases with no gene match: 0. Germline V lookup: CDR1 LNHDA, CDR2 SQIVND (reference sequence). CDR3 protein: CASRGQGDTEAFF. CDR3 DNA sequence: TGTGCCAGTAGGGGACAGGGGGACACTGAAGCTTTCTTT.